The 21 T cell receptor beta chains below come from one sample, sequenced in a study of human T cells and chemical hapten exposure. Stated time point: pre-sensitization, week 0. This sample's treatment: therapeutic diphenylcyclopropenone sensitization with weekly scalp DPC. Each CDR3 protein gets one entry after TCRdb re-called the RACE reads with MiXCR. The table includes fewer than 300,000 distinct CDR3 sequences, around 7% detected once. The input for sequencing was whole blood, taken in connection with sensitization to the hapten diphenylcyclopropenone (DPC). These receptors were collected from a man aged 18-30 years with alopecia areata. Some clones in this sample may be carry-over from other donors' samples.

The rearrangement uses TRBV6-2 or TRBV6-3 and TRBJ1-5; D possibly corresponds to TRBD1 (5 bases). Trimming pared 4 bases from V and 0 bases from J, leaving 13 bases between. The CDR3 consists of 16 residues. The germline gives CDR1 MNHEY, CDR2 SVGEGT. CDR3 protein: CASSSNLQGSNQPQHF. CDR3 nucleotides: TGTGCCAGCAGTTCGAACCTTCAGGGTAGCAATCAGCCCCAGCATTTT.

The table lists this clonotype with a few counts. The J gene is TRBJ2-1, the V gene TRBV7-9; D gene unclear. V dropped 1 base and J dropped 8 bases, with 6 bases sitting between them. The CDR3 is 12 amino acids. The germline gives CDR1 SEHNR, CDR2 FQNEAQ (reference sequence). The CDR3 here is CASSLEGHEQFF. For the CDR3, the DNA is TGTGCCAGCAGCTTAGAAGGCCATGAGCAGTTCTTC.

This clonotype was detected ten times or more. This chain joins TRBV10-3 and TRBJ2-2; D gene ambiguous. Germline V gives CDR1 ENHRY, CDR2 SYGVKD. Trimming pared 3 bases from V and 7 bases from J, leaving 6 bases between. The CDR3 loop spans 12 amino acids. The CDR3 region has the DNA TGTGCCATCAGTGATGAGGACGGGGAGCTGTTTTTT. Translating it yields CAISDEDGELFF.

This clonotype was found a few times. The chain links TRBV7-8 to TRBJ2-1; no clear D. Germline V gene lookup returns CDR1 SGHVS and CDR2 FQNEAQ. Between the trimmed V and J ends, which lost 4 bases and 6 bases, there was a span of 10 bases. The CDR3 has 13 amino acids. CDR3 bases: TGTGCCAGCAGCTCCGGACCGGGCAATGAGCAGTTCTTC. This encodes CASSSGPGNEQFF.

This clonotype has more than one count but fewer than ten. In DNA, the CDR3 is TGTGCCAGCAGTTACTCGACGGCGAGCACTGAAGCTTTCTTT. Its protein is CASSYSTASTEAFF. The chain has TRBV6-6 and TRBJ1-1; D remains ambiguous. V was shortened by 0 bases and J by 4 bases, with 9 bases between the two germline ends. The CDR3 has 14 amino acids. The V gene's germline CDR1 is MNHNY and CDR2 SVGAGI (reference sequence).

This clonotype was seen at least ten times. The chain joins TRBV11-2 to TRBJ1-6, with D perhaps matching TRBD1 (6 bases). The CDR3 length is 14 residues. Per the germline V gene, CDR1 is SGHAT and CDR2 is FQNNGV. V shed 1 base and J shed 7 bases, with 8 bases lying between them. The CDR3 nucleotides read TGTGCCAGCAGCTTAGTAGGGGGGAATTCACCCCTCCACTTT. It encodes CASSLVGGNSPLHF.

This clonotype was seen more than once but under ten times. This sequence joins TRBV28 and TRBJ2-1; 9 nucleotides line up with TRBD1. The CDR3 runs to 18 residues. The germline CDR1 and CDR2 sequences are MDHEN and SYDVKM. J was trimmed by 5 bases and V by 6 bases; bases with no gene match: 17. This CDR3 reads CASRRTGDTLFLNNEQFF. The CDR3, as DNA: TGTGCCAGCAGGAGGACAGGGGATACCCTGTTCTTAAACAATGAGCAGTTCTTC.

This clonotype occurred many times. The chain joins TRBV29-1 to TRBJ1-5, with D possibly matching TRBD1 (6 bases). The V end was cut by 0 bases, the J end by 3 bases, with 12 bases between. Germline assignment: CDR1 SQVTM and CDR2 ANQGSEA. This CDR3 is 15 amino acids long. The DNA for the CDR3 is TGCAGCGTTGAAGATTCAGGGGACCCCAATCAGCCCCAGCATTTT. Its translation: CSVEDSGDPNQPQHF.

The chain has TRBV20-1 and TRBJ2-3; 11 nucleotides align to TRBD2. Germline assignment: CDR1 DFQATT and CDR2 SNEGSKA (reference sequence). The CDR3 consists of 16 residues. The V segment lost 3 bases and the J segment 2 bases; nucleotides outside the gene matches: 7. Here the CDR3 DNA reads TGCAGTGCTAGGGAATGGGGACTAGCGGCCACAGATACGCAGTATTTT. This translates into CSAREWGLAATDTQYF.

CDR3 DNA: TGTGCCAGCAGTCGAACGGAAAACTATGGCTACACCTTC. It specifies CASSRTENYGYTF. This chain joins TRBV28 and TRBJ1-2; D uncertain. This CDR3 comprises 13 residues. CDR1 MDHEN and CDR2 SYDVKM come from the germline V gene. V shed 5 bases and J shed 2 bases, with 9 bases lying between them.

Only a few counts were recorded for this clonotype. The gene calls are TRBV7-3 and TRBJ2-5, with D perhaps given as TRBD1 or TRBD2 (5 bases each). CDR1 is SGHTA and CDR2 is FQGTGA in the germline V gene. Trimming removed 5 bases from V and 1 base from J, with 11 bases in between. The CDR3 has 14 residues. In nucleotides, the CDR3 is TGTGCCAGCAGCAGGGACGGAGGCCAAGAGACCCAGTACTTC. Its translation: CASSRDGGQETQYF.

This chain's CDR3 is CASSHPRQGRREGMFF. CDR3 DNA sequence: TGTGCCAGCAGCCATCCCCGACAGGGGCGGCGGGAGGGAATGTTCTTC. The V gene is TRBV9, the J gene TRBJ2-1, with D possibly matching TRBD2 (9 bases). The V end was cut by 4 bases, the J end by 15 bases, with 29 bases between. CDR1 and CDR2 from the germline V gene are SGDLS and YYNGEE. The CDR3 runs 16 residues.

This clonotype has only a few counts. The chain couples TRBV7-2 to TRBJ2-3; 12 bases map to TRBD2. J was trimmed by 1 base and V by 2 bases; bases with no gene match: 4. Germline loops: CDR1 SGHTA, CDR2 FQGNSA. The CDR3 loop spans 17 amino acids. The CDR3 is CASSLLAGGAGTDTQYF. The CDR3 DNA reads as TGTGCCAGCAGCTTACTAGCGGGGGGGGCTGGCACAGATACGCAGTATTTT. Supplemented by reference TRBV7-2 and TRBJ2-3, the full variable domain reads GAGVSQSPSNKVTEKGKDVELRCDPISGHTALYWYRQSLGQGLEFLIYFQGNSAPDKSGLPSDRFSAERTGGSVSTLTIQRTQQEDSAVYLCASSLLAGGAGTDTQYFGPGTRLTVL.

This clonotype was counted many times. The J gene is TRBJ1-5, the V gene TRBV20-1; D is unresolved. Trimming shortened V by 7 bases and J by 2 bases, and 9 bases separated the two germline ends. The CDR3 totals 12 residues. Germline assignment: CDR1 DFQATT and CDR2 SNEGSKA (reference sequence). CDR3 DNA: TGCAGTGGAGGGATTGGCAATCAGCCCCAGCATTTT. It is translated as CSGGIGNQPQHF.

This clonotype was seen at least ten times. The genes are TRBV6-2 or TRBV6-3 and TRBJ1-5, with D maybe TRBD1 (6 bases). V dropped 0 bases and J dropped 6 bases, with 15 bases sitting between them. Germline values: CDR1 MNHEY, CDR2 SVGEGT. The CDR3 covers 16 residues. The CDR3 sequence: CASSYSGQGSRQPQHF. The DNA of the CDR3 is TGTGCCAGCAGTTACTCTGGCCAGGGGAGCCGTCAGCCCCAGCATTTT.

This clonotype occurred a few times. This chain joins TRBV7-9 and TRBJ1-2; D gene ambiguous. CDR1 is SEHNR and CDR2 is FQNEAQ in the germline V gene (reference sequence). Trimming took 1 base from V and 2 from J, leaving 8 bases between them. This CDR3 has 14 amino acids. The CDR3 region has the DNA TGTGCCAGCAGCTTAGGGGGTTACAACTATGGCTACACCTTC. It is translated as CASSLGGYNYGYTF.

This clonotype was seen many times. The V and J genes are TRBV19 and TRBJ1-2; 9 bases agree with TRBD1. CDR3 length equals 15 residues. In germline, CDR1 is LNHDA, CDR2 SQIVND (reference sequence). Trimming removed 7 bases from V and 6 bases from J; junction bases left unmatched: 12. Written as DNA, the CDR3 is TGTGCCAGTACCCGGGACAGGGAGGTGCTGAATGGCTACACCTTC. It translates to CASTRDREVLNGYTF.

Ten or more counts support this clonotype. This sequence joins TRBV4-1 and TRBJ1-2; TRBD1 agrees at 10 bases. Germline lookup yields CDR1 MGHRA and CDR2 YSYEKL. The CDR3 spans 13 residues. The V and J ends lost 4 bases and 6 bases, in that order; junction bases with no gene match: 2. The CDR3 protein is CASSRGTGDGYTF. In DNA, the CDR3 is TGCGCCAGCAGCCGGGGGACAGGGGATGGCTACACCTTC.

This clonotype was seen at least ten times. The V call is TRBV2, the J call TRBJ1-6; D is unresolved. Germline loops: CDR1 SNHLY, CDR2 FYNNEI. Trimming removed 7 bases at V and 9 bases at J, with 19 bases between. CDR3 length: 15 residues. The CDR3 sequence is CASKGRRFDSSPLHF. CDR3 in DNA: TGTGCCAGCAAGGGCAGGCGGTTCGATAGTTCACCCCTCCACTTT.

This clonotype was recorded at least ten times. J is TRBJ1-1 and V is TRBV6-2 or TRBV6-3; D is unclear. This CDR3 is built from 13 residues. With 2 bases removed from V and 11 bases from J, the gap between germline ends came to 15 bases. Per germline, CDR1 MNHEY and CDR2 SVGEGT. The CDR3: CASSYGPPGMAFF. CDR3 nucleotides: TGTGCCAGCAGTTACGGTCCTCCGGGGATGGCTTTCTTT.

The chain uses TRBV4-1 and TRBJ2-2, with 9 bases lining up with TRBD1. V trimming: 0 bases; J trimming: 2 bases; junction bases outside the gene matches: 1. CDR3 length: 16 amino acids. The germline V gene has CDR1 MGHRA and CDR2 YSYEKL. The CDR3 loop is CASSQETGGNTGELFF. The CDR3 DNA is TGCGCCAGCAGCCAAGAAACAGGGGGCAACACCGGGGAGCTGTTTTTT.